The clone carrying this T cell receptor (beta chain) was detected once. The target antigen is unknown. Assay used: immunoSEQ multiplex PCR; TCRdb lists only in-frame clones, some missing. The table lists about 130,000 clones, roughly 90% of them singletons. V lost 1 base and J lost 5, with 11 bases in between. The CDR3 covers 15 residues. CDR1 is LNHNV, CDR2 YYDKDF, per germline (reference sequence). This sample was included in a study of T cells in localized non-small cell lung cancer. Regarding the study as a whole: Multi-region tumor sequencing was not done, so intratumor heterogeneity could not be excluded. Tumor showed lower T cell clonality than uninvolved adjacent lung, where it was highest. Density of T cells in blood, when higher, went with longer overall survival. Among the top 100 tumor clones, a median about 59 appeared in adjacent lung.

The clonotype was recovered from a female donor aged 60 or older with stage I lung adenocarcinoma. This sequence joins TRBV15 and TRBJ1-4; D gene uncertain. The specimen comprised peripheral blood, sampled before any cancer treatment. The CDR3 coding sequence is TGTGCCACCAGCAGAGCCTCGGGAGAAAATGAAAAACTGTTTTTT. Amino acids: CATSRASGENEKLFF.